This T cell receptor beta chain originates from a study of PD-L1 blockade in urothelial cancer. The overall study: Analysis of the blood was performed 3 weeks (second dose) and 6 weeks after treatment start. Blood gave a median approximately 130,000 T cells.

In germline, CDR1 is KGHSH, CDR2 LQKENI. The CDR3 runs to 16 residues. V lost 2 bases, J lost 5 bases, and 11 bases stayed unmatched. Sequencing was performed with immunoSEQ multiplex PCR; in TCRdb, only in-frame clones are kept and a portion is missing. Here the sample spans fewer than 100,000 clones, around 85% being singletons. Time point described: pretreatment peripheral blood. It was locally advanced or metastatic urothelial carcinoma that patients had. Material: PBMCs, obtained around atezolizumab (anti-PD-L1) treatment. This receptor was identified in a man aged 35 to 55 with urothelial cancer. The V call is TRBV18, the J call TRBJ2-5; 7 bases are a match to TRBD1. CDR3 DNA: TGTGCCAGCTCACCAAGGTTGACAGGGCTGGGTGAGACCCAGTACTTC. Translated: CASSPRLTGLGETQYF.